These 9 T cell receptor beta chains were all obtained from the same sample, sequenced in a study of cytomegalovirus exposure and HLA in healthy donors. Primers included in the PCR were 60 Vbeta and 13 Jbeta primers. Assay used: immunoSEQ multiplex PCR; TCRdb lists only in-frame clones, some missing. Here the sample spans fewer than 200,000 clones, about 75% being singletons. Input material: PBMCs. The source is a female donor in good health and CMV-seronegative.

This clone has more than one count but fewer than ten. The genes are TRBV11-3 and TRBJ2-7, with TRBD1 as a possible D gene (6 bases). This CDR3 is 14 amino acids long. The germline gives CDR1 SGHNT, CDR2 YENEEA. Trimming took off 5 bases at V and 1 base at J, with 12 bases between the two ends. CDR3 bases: TGTGCCAGCAGCCGATCAGGGGAGTCCTACGAGCAGTACTTC. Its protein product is CASSRSGESYEQYF.

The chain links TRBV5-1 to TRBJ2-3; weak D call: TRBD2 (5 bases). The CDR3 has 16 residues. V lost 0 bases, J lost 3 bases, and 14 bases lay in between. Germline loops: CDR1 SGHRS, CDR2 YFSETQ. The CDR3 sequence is CASSLEVAGETDTQYF. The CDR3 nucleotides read TGCGCCAGCAGCTTGGAGGTAGCTGGGGAGACAGATACGCAGTATTTT.

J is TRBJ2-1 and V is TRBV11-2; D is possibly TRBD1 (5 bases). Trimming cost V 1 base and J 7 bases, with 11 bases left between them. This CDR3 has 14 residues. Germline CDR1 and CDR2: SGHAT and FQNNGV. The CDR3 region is CASSLAAGLNEQFF. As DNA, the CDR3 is TGTGCCAGCAGCTTAGCGGCAGGGCTGAATGAGCAGTTCTTC. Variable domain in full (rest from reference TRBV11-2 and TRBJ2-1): EAGVAQSPRYKIIEKRQSVAFWCNPISGHATLYWYQQILGQGPKLLIQFQNNGVVDDSQLPKDRFSAERLKGVDSTLKIQPAKLEDSAVYLCASSLAAGLNEQFFGPGTRLTVL.

The CDR3: CAIRSDRGIQETQYF. CDR3 DNA sequence: TGTGCCATCAGATCGGACAGGGGAATCCAAGAGACCCAGTACTTC. The chain uses TRBV10-3 and TRBJ2-5; 9 nucleotides match TRBD1. This CDR3 is built from 15 residues. Losses at the gene ends were 6 bases for V and 1 base for J; bases not matched to a gene: 6. In germline, CDR1 is ENHRY, CDR2 SYGVKD.

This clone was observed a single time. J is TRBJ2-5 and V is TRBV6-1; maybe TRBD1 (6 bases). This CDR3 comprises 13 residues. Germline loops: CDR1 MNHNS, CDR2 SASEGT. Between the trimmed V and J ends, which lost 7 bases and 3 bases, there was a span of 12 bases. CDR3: CASTGQNKETQYF. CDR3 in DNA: TGTGCCAGCACCGGACAGAATAAAGAGACCCAGTACTTC.

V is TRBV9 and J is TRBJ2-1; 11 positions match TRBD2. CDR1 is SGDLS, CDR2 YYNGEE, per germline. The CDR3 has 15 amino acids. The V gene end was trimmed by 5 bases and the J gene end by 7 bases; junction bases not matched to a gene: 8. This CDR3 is CASRPPGTSGNEQFF. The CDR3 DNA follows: TGTGCCAGCAGGCCTCCCGGGACTAGCGGTAATGAGCAGTTCTTC.

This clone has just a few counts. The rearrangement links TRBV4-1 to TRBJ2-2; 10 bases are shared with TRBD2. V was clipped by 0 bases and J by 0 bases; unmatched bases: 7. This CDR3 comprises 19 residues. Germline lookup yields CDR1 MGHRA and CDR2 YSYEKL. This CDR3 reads CASSQEPGLAGANTGELFF. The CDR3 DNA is TGCGCCAGCAGCCAAGAACCGGGCCTAGCGGGGGCGAACACCGGGGAGCTGTTTTTT.

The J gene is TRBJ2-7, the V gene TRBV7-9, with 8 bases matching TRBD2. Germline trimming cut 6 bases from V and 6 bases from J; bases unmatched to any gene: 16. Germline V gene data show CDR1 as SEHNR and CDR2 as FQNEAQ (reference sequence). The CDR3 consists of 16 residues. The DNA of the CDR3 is TGTGCCAGCAGTCGGGGGGGCGGTCCTGGGGCCTTCGAGCAGTACTTC. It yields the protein CASSRGGGPGAFEQYF.

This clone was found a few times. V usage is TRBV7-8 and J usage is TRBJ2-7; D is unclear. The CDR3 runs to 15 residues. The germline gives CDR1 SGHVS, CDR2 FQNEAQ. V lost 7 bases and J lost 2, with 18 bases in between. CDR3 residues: CASTLLRGVTYEQYF. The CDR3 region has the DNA TGTGCCAGCACCCTTTTAAGAGGTGTAACCTACGAGCAGTACTTC.